This TCR beta chain was captured by sequencing in a study of blood T cell repertoires in COVID-19 (TCRdb year 2020). In terms of the full investigation: Samples from collaborators originated in the United States, Italy and Spain and spanned both the acute and convalescent phases of COVID-19. The prospective study material was composed of cDNA or gDNA derived from T cells, B-cell-depleted T cells, or PBMCs. The dataset comprised deeply sampled blood TCRbeta repertoires from subjects exposed to, actively infected with, or recovered from COVID-19. The repertoires were released in a freely available public database meant as a resource for research on the immune response to SARS-CoV-2. The samples were drawn from the first 160 participants of the ongoing ImmuneRACE study and from over a thousand subjects provided by 6 global collaborators. A de-identified subject ID, COVID-19 status, age in years and sex were almost always included in the sample metadata. Where available, HLA class I and class II types were taken from metadata supplied by the sample provider and were not determined by assay-based typing. What the study reported, not specific to this receptor: The amount of clinical and demographic metadata varied by source and participant and was provided uncurated.

Whole blood was collected in K2EDTA tubes by collaborating institutions according to the institutions' own protocols. Collaborator samples were shipped for TCRbeta analysis as frozen whole blood, isolated PBMCs, or DNA extracted from either sample type. As to this clone: Its antigen target is currently unknown. No qualities accompany the bases; no much larger clone lies one base away.

TCRbeta CDR3 regions were amplified from genomic DNA by means of the immunoSEQ Assay, a bias-controlled multiplex PCR. Processing in the source paper ran as follows. Within the assay, amplification of reference gene primers was used to estimate how many nucleated cells each sample contained. To quantify the absolute abundance of each unique TCRbeta CDR3 rearrangement, sequence reads were collapsed and filtered. Productive Simpson clonality was computed per sample as the square root of Simpson's diversity index over productive rearrangements. Sourced from immuneACCESS, this table was stored by TCRdb with only in-frame sequences that have V and J called. A share of the clones is absent; for the studies checked, an unresolved V gene accounts for under half, and the remainder has no known explanation. V and J calls and clone size are copied from that table; D and trimming were computed from the DNA. This sample has over 80,000 clones in its table, and 60% to 85% of those were observed once. The top ten constitute 15% to 20% of the sample.

Sequencing used peripheral blood. This sequence originates from a woman aged 80 or over with active or convalescent COVID-19.

CDR3 sequence: CASSPSGYEQYF. The DNA sequence is given as TGCGCCAGCAGTCCCTCCGGGTACGAGCAGTACTTC. Here the chain combines TRBV23-1 and TRBJ2-7; confidence is insufficient to name the D gene. TRBV23-1 is an open reading frame whose function is uncertain. The CDR3 starts with the cysteine, ends with the phenylalanine, and has 12 residues. Only the CDR3 portion is preserved as DNA: 36 bases, with reading frame beginning at the first base. A distance of 8 bases separates the germline ends of V and J, which lose 4 bases and 4 bases respectively.